This entry lists 25 T cell receptor beta chains sequenced from one sample in a study of blood T cell repertoires in COVID-19. Here immunoSEQ multiplex PCR was the method, and the copy in TCRdb shows in-frame clones only, minus some. The table lists 150,000 or so clones, more than 75% of them singletons. Sequencing was carried out using peripheral blood. The receptors derive from a man aged 18-30 years with acute or convalescent COVID-19.

The gene calls are TRBV5-1 and TRBJ2-5; 7 bases are a match to TRBD2. This CDR3 spans 17 amino acids. Germline lookup yields CDR1 SGHRS and CDR2 YFSETQ. V was clipped by 0 bases and J by 3 bases; unmatched bases: 11. This chain's CDR3 is CASSLGTREWGEETQYF. CDR3 nucleotides: TGCGCCAGCAGCTTGGGAACGCGGGAGTGGGGAGAAGAGACCCAGTACTTC.

The chain links TRBV5-4 to TRBJ2-7, with TRBD1 matching 7 bases. Germline CDR1 reads SGHNT; CDR2 reads YYREEE (reference sequence). The CDR3 has 14 amino acids. V dropped 2 bases and J dropped 3; count of bases not matched to a gene: 5. The CDR3 coding sequence is TGTGCCAGCAGCTTATGGGACAGTGTCTACGAGCAGTACTTC. The encoded protein is CASSLWDSVYEQYF.

For the CDR3, the DNA is TGTGCCAGCAGTTTAAATACAGGGGGAGACTATGGCTACACCTTC. Its protein product is CASSLNTGGDYGYTF. The rearrangement uses TRBV28 and TRBJ1-2; 8 positions agree with TRBD1. CDR1 is MDHEN and CDR2 is SYDVKM in the germline V gene. V lost 2 bases and J lost 3; bases outside the gene matches: 5. This CDR3 contains 15 residues.

V is TRBV5-4 and J is TRBJ2-3, with D unclear. V lost 2 bases to trimming and J lost 4 bases, with 5 bases between them. CDR1 and CDR2 (germline): SGHNT, YYREEE (reference sequence). The CDR3 covers 12 residues. DNA for the CDR3: TGTGCCAGCAGCTTTCAGGCAGATACGCAGTATTTT. Translating gives CASSFQADTQYF.

This clone was counted a single time. This sequence joins TRBV5-1 and TRBJ1-1; D gene ambiguous. Trimming took off 0 bases at V and 3 bases at J, with 9 bases between the two ends. CDR1 and CDR2 from the germline V gene are SGHRS and YFSETQ. The CDR3 contains 14 residues. The CDR3 is CASSLETPHTEAFF. CDR3 bases: TGCGCCAGCAGCTTGGAGACACCCCACACTGAAGCTTTCTTT.

V usage is TRBV24-1 and J usage is TRBJ2-5, with D possibly TRBD2 on 6 matching bases. The V gene lost 4 bases and the J gene lost 5 bases, with 16 bases spanning the gap. Germline V lookup: CDR1 KGHDR, CDR2 SFDVKD. CDR3 length: 15 residues. This CDR3 reads CATSDAGSSPETQYF. The CDR3 coding sequence is TGTGCCACCAGTGACGCGGGATCTAGTCCGGAGACCCAGTACTTC.

V gene TRBV25-1 combines with J gene TRBJ2-5, with TRBD2 identical over 11 bases. V lost 8 bases, J lost 5 bases, and 10 bases stayed unmatched. This CDR3 contains 15 residues. Germline V gene lookup returns CDR1 MGHDK and CDR2 SYGVNS. The CDR3 sequence is CASRSTSGVGETQYF. The DNA for the CDR3 is TGTGCCAGCCGTTCGACTAGCGGGGTGGGGGAGACCCAGTACTTC.

This CDR3 reads CASRSTATNEKLFF. Written as DNA, the CDR3 is TGTGCCAGCAGATCGACAGCAACTAATGAAAAACTGTTTTTT. J is TRBJ1-4 and V is TRBV3-1 (or the pseudogene TRBV3-2); D perhaps matches TRBD1 (5 bases). CDR3 length: 14 residues. Germline lookup yields CDR1 LGHDT and CDR2 YNNKEL (reference sequence). V gave up 6 bases and J gave up 0 bases, with 8 bases separating them.

This clone was seen just once. The chain joins TRBV14 to TRBJ2-1, with a tentative D call TRBD2 (5 bases). The CDR3 extends over 17 amino acids. Germline V lookup: CDR1 SGHDN, CDR2 FVKESK. Trimming took 1 base from V and 2 from J, leaving 15 bases between them. The CDR3 region is CASSQGVLAGTYNEQFF. The CDR3 DNA sequence: TGTGCCAGCAGCCAAGGTGTTCTAGCCGGGACCTACAATGAGCAGTTCTTC.

The chain uses TRBV27 and TRBJ2-7; maybe TRBD1 (7 bases). The CDR3 sequence is 16 residues long. The germline CDR1 and CDR2 sequences are MNHEY and SMNVEV (reference sequence). V was pared by 3 bases and J by 3 bases, with 18 bases between. This CDR3 is CASSFFAGTVLYEQYF. The CDR3 DNA is TGTGCCAGCAGTTTCTTTGCGGGGACAGTCCTCTACGAGCAGTACTTC.

This clone turned up a few times. This chain connects TRBV27 to TRBJ2-7; 9 bases line up with TRBD1. The germline V gene encodes CDR1 MNHEY and CDR2 SMNVEV (reference sequence). J lost 4 bases, V lost 4 bases, and 5 bases had no gene match. This CDR3 comprises 14 residues. For the CDR3, the DNA is TGTGCCAGCAGTTCCACAGGGGGCAGATACGAGCAGTACTTC. Translating gives CASSSTGGRYEQYF.

The V call is TRBV6-5, the J call TRBJ1-2; unclear D gene. The V gene lost 7 bases and the J gene lost 4 bases, with 13 bases spanning the gap. The CDR3 loop spans 13 amino acids. The germline CDR1 and CDR2 sequences are MNHEY and SVGAGI. The CDR3, as DNA: TGTGCCAGCAATGTCCCCCCCATCTATGGCTACACCTTC. Translated: CASNVPPIYGYTF.

The rearrangement links TRBV5-1 to TRBJ2-1; 7 bases match TRBD2. The CDR3 runs to 17 residues. From germline, CDR1 is SGHRS and CDR2 YFSETQ. J was trimmed by 4 bases and V by 0 bases; bases with no gene match: 10. The DNA of the CDR3 is TGCGCCAGCAGCTTGGAAGGTCCTAGCGGATCATACAATGAGCAGTTCTTC. Protein: CASSLEGPSGSYNEQFF.

V gene TRBV11-2 combines with J gene TRBJ2-7; tentative D call: TRBD1 (6 bases). The V end was cut by 5 bases, the J end by 0 bases, with 14 bases between. The CDR3 has 15 amino acids. The germline gives CDR1 SGHAT, CDR2 FQNNGV. CDR3 DNA: TGTGCCAGCAGCAGAGGGACATGGGACTCCTACGAGCAGTACTTC. This sequence encodes CASSRGTWDSYEQYF.

V gene TRBV10-2 combines with J gene TRBJ1-1; 7 nucleotides agree with TRBD1. With V trimmed by 0 bases and J by 4 bases, 14 bases remained unmatched. The germline CDR1 and CDR2 sequences are WSHSY and SAAADI. The CDR3 has 18 amino acids. Written as DNA, the CDR3 is TGCGCCAGCAGTGAGTCGCCCCTGGCAGGGGGGTGGATCACTGAAGCTTTCTTT. Amino acids: CASSESPLAGGWITEAFF.

This chain uses TRBV13 with TRBJ2-7; 8 bases align to TRBD1. V lost 4 bases and J lost 2; bases outside the gene matches: 7. Germline V gene data show CDR1 as PRHDT and CDR2 as FYEKMQ (reference sequence). The CDR3 spans 15 residues. The DNA of the CDR3 is TGTGCCAGCAGCTCACGGGGCAGGGGGCCCTACGAGCAGTACTTC. Translating it yields CASSSRGRGPYEQYF.

This chain uses TRBV19 with TRBJ2-1; TRBD2 matches at 7 bases. The CDR3 has 15 amino acids. After removal of 3 bases from V and 6 bases from J, the junction contained 8 bases not matched to a gene. Germline V gene lookup returns CDR1 LNHDA and CDR2 SQIVND (reference sequence). The CDR3 DNA reads TGTGCCAGTAGTATTTCGCGCGGGAGACGCAATGAGCAGTTCTTC. Its protein product is CASSISRGRRNEQFF.

This clone showed up just a few times. The V call is TRBV6-5, the J call TRBJ1-1, with TRBD1 matching 8 bases. Germline V gene sequence: CDR1 MNHEY, CDR2 SVGAGI. With V trimmed by 4 bases and J by 1 base, 5 bases remained unmatched. The CDR3 has 15 residues. The CDR3 is CASSWDRTENTEAFF. CDR3 sequence (DNA): TGTGCCAGCAGTTGGGACAGGACCGAGAACACTGAAGCTTTCTTT.

This chain links TRBV6-6 with TRBJ1-5, with D possibly TRBD1 on 5 matching bases. CDR1 is MNHNY and CDR2 is SVGAGI in the germline V gene (reference sequence). Deletions cut 4 bases from V and 0 bases from J, with 10 bases between. The CDR3 is made up of 15 amino acids. The CDR3 is CASSWGGNSNQPQHF. Here the CDR3 DNA reads TGTGCCAGCAGTTGGGGGGGGAATAGCAATCAGCCCCAGCATTTT.

V is TRBV3-1 (or the pseudogene TRBV3-2) and J is TRBJ1-5; a weak D match, TRBD1 (6 bases). Trimming cost V 3 bases and J 4 bases, with 7 bases left between them. Germline V CDR1 and CDR2: LGHDT, YNNKEL (reference sequence). The CDR3 is 13 amino acids. CDR3 residues: CASSHTGNQPQHF. Written as DNA, the CDR3 is TGTGCCAGCAGCCACACAGGGAATCAGCCCCAGCATTTT.

On this clone: The sample holds other DNA sequences that translate to the same CDR3. V usage is TRBV18 and J usage is TRBJ1-5; TRBD1 matches 7 bases. V lost 2 bases, J lost 4 bases, and 11 bases stayed unmatched. This CDR3 is 17 amino acids long. The V gene's germline CDR1 is KGHSH and CDR2 LQKENI. The CDR3 here is CASSPLAQGISNQPQHF. The DNA for the CDR3 is TGTGCCAGCTCACCATTGGCACAGGGGATTAGTAATCAGCCCCAGCATTTT.

This chain uses TRBV11-2 with TRBJ1-1, with a possible D match to TRBD1 (6 bases). Looked up from germline, CDR1 is SGHAT and CDR2 is FQNNGV. This CDR3 comprises 14 residues. V was shortened by 1 base and J by 1 base, with 7 bases between the two germline ends. The CDR3 protein is CASSLGQANTEAFF. The CDR3 DNA follows: TGTGCCAGCAGCTTAGGACAGGCGAACACTGAAGCTTTCTTT.

The V gene is TRBV5-5, the J gene TRBJ1-2; D call uncertain. CDR1 SGHKS and CDR2 YYEKEE come from the germline V gene (reference sequence). Trimming took 4 bases from V and 0 from J, leaving 16 bases between them. The CDR3 has 16 residues. In DNA form, the CDR3 reads TGTGCCAGCAGCCCCGGGTCGGGGAAACCTAACTATGGCTACACCTTC. This sequence encodes CASSPGSGKPNYGYTF.

The chain employs TRBV20-1 and TRBJ1-1, with 9 positions matching TRBD1. The CDR3 consists of 17 residues. With 3 bases clipped from V and 3 bases from J, the junction kept 14 bases outside the gene matches. The germline V gene has CDR1 DFQATT and CDR2 SNEGSKA (reference sequence). In DNA, the CDR3 is TGCAGTGCTAGTTACAGGGGGCAGTGGATTTGGGACACTGAAGCTTTCTTT. It encodes CSASYRGQWIWDTEAFF.

The rearrangement uses TRBV21-1 and TRBJ2-2; TRBD1, the table's D call, lacks a check against the DNA. TRBV21-1 is designated a pseudogene. This CDR3 has 17 residues. Written as DNA, the CDR3 is TGTGCCAGCAGCAAAGAGGCGTACAGGTCGAACACCGGGGAGCTGTTTTTT. It encodes CASSKEAYRSNTGELFF.